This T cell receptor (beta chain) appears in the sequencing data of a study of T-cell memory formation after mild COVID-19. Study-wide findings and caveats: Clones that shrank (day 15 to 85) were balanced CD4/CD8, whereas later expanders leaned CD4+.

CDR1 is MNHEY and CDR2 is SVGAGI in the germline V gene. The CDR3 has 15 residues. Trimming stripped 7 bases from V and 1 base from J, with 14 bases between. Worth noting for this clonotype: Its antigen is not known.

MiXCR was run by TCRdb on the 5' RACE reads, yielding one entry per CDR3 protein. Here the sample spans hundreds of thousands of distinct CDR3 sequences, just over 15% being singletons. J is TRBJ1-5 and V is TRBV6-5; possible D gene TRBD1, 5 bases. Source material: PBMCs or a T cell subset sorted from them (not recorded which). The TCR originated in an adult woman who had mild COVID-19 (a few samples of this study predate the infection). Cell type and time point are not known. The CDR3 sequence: CASNPGGGSNQPQHF. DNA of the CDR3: TGTGCCAGCAATCCCGGCGGGGGGAGCAATCAGCCCCAGCATTTT.